This is a list of T cell receptor beta chains from one sample in a study of ipilimumab plus nivolumab after autologous stem cell transplantation. TCRdb's copy holds only in-frame clones and misses some; the assay was immunoSEQ multiplex PCR. The sample shows about 15,000 clones, 60% to 75% of them seen only once. The sequencing here drew on PBMCs, taken in a trial of ipilimumab plus nivolumab as post-transplant consolidation. Source of these receptors: a male donor with primary mediastinal lymphoma. The CDR3 runs from the conserved cysteine through the conserved F or W. The D gene is left open where the match is weak. Clone size is not always given. Where it is, it says once, few, many or a class for expanded clones.

.	.	13	TRBV19	TRBJ1-2	TGTGCCAGTAGTATTGAGCATCGAGGGGTACACACCTTC	CASSIEHRGVHTF
.	.	13	TRBV19	TRBJ2-7	TGTGCCAGTAGTTCCGCGCCCCTTCGAGAGCAGTACTTC	CASSSAPLREQYF
TRBD1	.	17	TRBV6-4	TRBJ1-5	TGTGCCAGCCCTTCTTCTAGGACAGGGGGGGGGAATCAGCCCCAGCATTTT	CASPSSRTGGGNQPQHF
TRBD1	.	15	TRBV7-2	TRBJ1-4	TGTGCCAGCAGCAGGCCAACAGGGGATAATGAAAAACTGTTTTTT	CASSRPTGDNEKLFF
TRBD2	.	15	TRBV6-1	TRBJ2-1	TGTGCCAGCAGTGAAGGAAGCGGGGGTTACAATGAGCAGTTCTTC	CASSEGSGGYNEQFF
.	.	15	TRBV27	TRBJ1-5	TGTGCCAGCAGTCCACCGGGTCTCAGCAATCAGCCCCAGCATTTT	CASSPPGLSNQPQHF
.	.	14	TRBV5-5	TRBJ2-7	TGTGCCAGCAGCTTAGGAGAGGGGACTTACGAGCAGTACTTC	CASSLGEGTYEQYF
TRBD1	few	14	TRBV5-1	TRBJ1-2	TGCGCCAGCAGCCCTCAGGGGGAACTCTATGGCTACACCTTC	CASSPQGELYGYTF
.	.	11	TRBV6-6	TRBJ2-1	TGTGCCAGCACAAACGGGGGACCCGCGTTCTTC	CASTNGGPAFF
TRBD2	.	14	TRBV27	TRBJ2-3	TGTGCCAGCAGTTTTAGCGGGAGGGGCCATACGCAGTATTTT	CASSFSGRGHTQYF
.	few	14	TRBV16	TRBJ1-2	TGTGCCAGCAGCCCCCCCCCGGGGGGGTATGGCTACACCTTC	CASSPPPGGYGYTF
.	.	15	TRBV4-1	TRBJ2-1	TGCGCCAGCAGCCAAGATGGGGGGGCATACAATGAGCAGTTCTTC	CASSQDGGAYNEQFF
TRBD1	.	19	TRBV2	TRBJ2-7	TGTGCCAGCAGCCCACGGGACAGCTACCTCAACCCAAAGCACTACGAGCAGTACTTC	CASSPRDSYLNPKHYEQYF
.	.	15	TRBV28	TRBJ2-5	TGTGCCAGCAGCGTGACAGTTTCTGGATCAGAGACCCAGTACTTC	CASSVTVSGSETQYF
.	.	14	TRBV2	TRBJ2-3	TGTGCCAGCAGTGATTTAGCGGGCACAGATACGCAGTATTTT	CASSDLAGTDTQYF
.	.	15	TRBV2	TRBJ2-3	TGTGCCAGCAGTGAAACCACCCTTAGCACAGATACGCAGTATTTT	CASSETTLSTDTQYF
.	once	16	TRBV7-3	TRBJ2-1	TGTGCCAGCAGCTTAACAGCGGGCGGATCCTACAATGAGCAGTTCTTC	CASSLTAGGSYNEQFF
.	.	15	TRBV5-4	TRBJ2-7	TGTGCCAGCAGCTTGTCGGGGGGCCCTACTGGCGAGCAGTACTTC	CASSLSGGPTGEQYF
.	few	14	TRBV2	TRBJ2-5	TGTGCCAGCAGTGCTTTACAGCGTAAAGAGACCCAGTACTTC	CASSALQRKETQYF
.	.	15	TRBV28	TRBJ2-7	TGTGCCAGCACCTACGCGGCCGGGAAATCCTACGAGCAGTACTTC	CASTYAAGKSYEQYF
.	few	15	TRBV19	TRBJ1-3	TGTGCCAGTAGTATGCCATCGAGGGCCGGAAACACCATATATTTT	CASSMPSRAGNTIYF
.	.	13	TRBV28	TRBJ2-3	TGTGCCAGCAGTTTACCCCTCACAGATACGCAGTATTTT	CASSLPLTDTQYF
TRBD2	.	14	TRBV5-4	TRBJ2-7	TGTGCCAGCAGCTTGCGGGGGGTATCCTACGAGCAGTACTTC	CASSLRGVSYEQYF
TRBD1	.	14	TRBV5-1	TRBJ2-2	TGCGCCAGCGCGGGACAGGGCGGCACCGGGGAGCTGTTTTTT	CASAGQGGTGELFF
TRBD1	.	15	TRBV4-1	TRBJ2-5	TGCGCCAGCAGCCCCCGGGACAGGGAGGGTGAGACCCAGTACTTC	CASSPRDREGETQYF
TRBD2	medium-sized	15	TRBV4-1	TRBJ2-7	TGCGCCAGCAGGGAGGCTAGCGGGCACTCCTACGAGCAGTACTTC	CASREASGHSYEQYF
.	few	15	TRBV7-9	TRBJ2-1	TGTGCCAGCAGCTTTGAAAGGGGATCGTACAATGAGCAGTTCTTC	CASSFERGSYNEQFF
.	.	14	TRBV7-7	TRBJ2-5	TGTGCTAGCAGCTTGGGCGGGTTCCAAGAGACCCAGTACTTC	CASSLGGFQETQYF
TRBD1	.	16	TRBV5-4	TRBJ1-1	TGTGCCAGCACCAAAGGGGGAGCAGGGGGCCTGGCTGAAGCTTTCTTT	CASTKGGAGGLAEAFF
TRBD1	.	14	TRBV7-9	TRBJ1-6	TGTGCCAGCAGGGAACAGGGGTTTGGCTCACCCCTCCACTTT	CASREQGFGSPLHF
TRBD1	.	14	TRBV19	TRBJ1-1	TGTGCCAGTAGTCGGGACAGGGGCGGAACTGAAGCTTTCTTT	CASSRDRGGTEAFF
TRBD1	.	14	TRBV7-7	TRBJ2-7	TGTGCTAGCAGCCCGGACAGGGACTCCTACGAGCAGTACTTC	CASSPDRDSYEQYF
TRBD2	.	16	TRBV10-2	TRBJ2-3	TGCGCCAGCAGTTTTGCCGGGACTAGCAGCACAGATACGCAGTATTTT	CASSFAGTSSTDTQYF
TRBD2	.	14	TRBV7-2	TRBJ2-5	TGTGCCAACGGGAGGGGGAGGGGCCAAGAGACCCAGTACTTC	CANGRGRGQETQYF
TRBD2	.	19	TRBV7-8	TRBJ2-7	TGTGCCAGCAGCTCGCCGGATTTTACTAGCGGGAGACCCAGCCACGAGCAGTACTTC	CASSSPDFTSGRPSHEQYF
TRBD1	.	15	TRBV5-1	TRBJ2-7	TGCGCCAGCAGCGTCCGACAGGGGGCCGCCTACGAGCAGTACTTC	CASSVRQGAAYEQYF
.	.	13	TRBV5-5	TRBJ1-1	TGTGCCAGCAGTTCTCAGGGCAGGACTGAAGCTTTCTTT	CASSSQGRTEAFF
TRBD2	once	19	TRBV10-3	TRBJ2-7	TGTGCCATCAGCGCTGGTTTCACCGGGACTAGCGGGACATACTACGAGCAGTACTTC	CAISAGFTGTSGTYYEQYF
.	.	16	TRBV5-1	TRBJ1-4	TGCGCCAGCAGCTTGGGGGGTTATCGAACTAATGAAAAACTGTTTTTT	CASSLGGYRTNEKLFF
.	once	19	TRBV28	TRBJ2-4	TGTGCCAGTAGTTTCCCCTTAAGTCCGGGAGATTCCGCCAAAAACATTCAGTACTTC	CASSFPLSPGDSAKNIQYF
TRBD2	.	19	TRBV5-1	TRBJ2-5	TGCGCCAGCACGCTTGTGTCAACTCCGGGACTAGCGGGGTCGGAGACCCAGTACTTC	CASTLVSTPGLAGSETQYF
.	.	16	TRBV7-6	TRBJ2-3	TGTGCCAGCAGCTTAGGGGTCGGCCCCCGGACAGATACGCAGTATTTT	CASSLGVGPRTDTQYF
TRBD2	.	16	TRBV6-6	TRBJ2-3	TGTGCCAGCAGTTACGGTGGGGGAGGGGCAATAGATACGCAGTATTTT	CASSYGGGGAIDTQYF